These T cell receptor beta chains were read from a single sample in a study of blood T cell repertoires in COVID-19. Some clones are missing from TCRdb's copy, which holds only in-frame ones; the method was immunoSEQ multiplex PCR. The table includes about 360,000 clones, approximately 86% detected once. The sequenced material came from peripheral blood. The receptors originated from a human donor in a cohort sampled during active COVID-19. The CDR3 runs from the conserved cysteine through the conserved F or W. The D gene is left open where the match is weak. Size tells how often a clone was seen (once, few, many) or the class of an expanded clone, and some rows leave it out.

clone_size j_call cdr3_length d_call v_call cdr3_aa cdr3_nt
NA TRBJ2-3 14 NA TRBV6-4 CASSPLGITDTQYF TGTGCCAGCAGTCCTCTCGGGATCACAGATACGCAGTATTTT
NA TRBJ1-4 14 NA TRBV7-9 CASSRVATNEKLFF TGTGCCAGCAGCCGTGTTGCAACTAATGAAAAACTGTTTTTT
many TRBJ2-5 13 NA TRBV12-3/TRBV12-4 CASNSQGGETQYF TGTGCCAGCAACTCACAGGGTGGGGAGACCCAGTACTTC
NA TRBJ1-3 14 NA TRBV18 CASSPPGSGNTIYF TGTGCCAGCTCACCCCCCGGGTCTGGAAACACCATATATTTT
NA TRBJ2-3 13 NA TRBV4-1 CASSQDLTDTQYF TGCGCCAGCAGCCAAGATCTGACAGATACGCAGTATTTT
NA TRBJ1-2 14 TRBD1 TRBV11-2 CASTPGGAGYGYTF TGTGCCAGCACCCCAGGGGGCGCTGGCTATGGCTACACCTTC
NA TRBJ1-1 14 TRBD1 TRBV28 CASNSDREDTEAFF TGTGCCAGCAACTCCGACAGGGAAGACACTGAAGCTTTCTTT
NA TRBJ1-6 16 NA TRBV13 CASSLGYSTGTSPLHF TGTGCCAGCAGCTTAGGCTATTCGACAGGAACTTCTCCCCTCCACTTT
NA TRBJ2-5 14 TRBD2 TRBV4-2 CASSQAGGVETQYF TGTGCCAGCAGCCAAGCGGGGGGGGTAGAGACCCAGTACTTC
NA TRBJ2-3 15 TRBD2 TRBV6-5 CASSRLAGNTDTQYF TGTGCCAGCAGCCGACTAGCGGGGAATACAGATACGCAGTATTTT
NA TRBJ1-1 17 NA TRBV5-1 CASSLAGLGIMNTEAFF TGCGCCAGCAGCTTGGCAGGGCTTGGGATTATGAACACTGAAGCTTTCTTT
NA TRBJ2-1 14 TRBD1 TRBV29-1 CSANDRGAADEQFF TGCAGCGCCAATGACAGGGGTGCCGCAGATGAGCAGTTCTTC
few TRBJ1-1 15 NA TRBV2 CASSEARMGAAEAFF TGTGCCAGCAGTGAAGCGCGAATGGGGGCAGCTGAAGCTTTCTTT
once TRBJ1-5 17 TRBD1 TRBV28 CASSPPRTGDGDQPQHF TGTGCCAGCAGTCCCCCACGGACAGGGGACGGGGATCAGCCCCAGCATTTT
NA TRBJ2-1 15 TRBD1 TRBV11-3 CASSSPGQKKNEQFF TGTGCCAGCAGTTCACCGGGACAGAAAAAAAATGAGCAGTTCTTC
many TRBJ2-3 15 TRBD1 TRBV3-1/TRBV3-2 CASSPGTGESDTQYF TGTGCCAGCAGCCCCGGGACAGGGGAATCAGATACGCAGTATTTT
NA TRBJ2-3 16 TRBD2 TRBV9 CARSLGGGGALDTQYF TGTGCCCGCAGCCTCGGGGGCGGGGGGGCCCTAGATACGCAGTATTTT
NA TRBJ2-2 16 TRBD1 TRBV19 CASSIGTGAFTGELFF TGTGCCAGTAGTATCGGGACAGGGGCCTTCACCGGGGAGCTGTTTTTT
few TRBJ1-1 15 NA TRBV7-9 CASSFTTEMNTEAFF TGTGCCAGCAGCTTCACGACAGAGATGAACACTGAAGCTTTCTTT
NA TRBJ1-1 17 NA TRBV4-1 CASSQDPGRGGKSGAFF TGCGCCAGCAGCCAAGATCCCGGGCGGGGAGGGAAATCCGGAGCTTTCTTT
NA TRBJ2-2 13 NA TRBV10-1 CASSWGEAGELFF TGCGCCAGCAGTTGGGGGGAGGCCGGGGAGCTGTTTTTT
NA TRBJ1-3 19 NA TRBV7-8 CASSLFYREGVVSGNTIYF TGTGCCAGCAGCTTATTTTATCGCGAGGGGGTGGTTTCTGGAAACACCATATATTTT
NA TRBJ2-3 13 NA TRBV29-1 CSANLRGTDTQYF TGCAGCGCCAACCTTCGGGGAACAGATACGCAGTATTTT
NA TRBJ2-3 15 NA TRBV15 CATSSGRVPSDTQYF TGTGCCACCAGCAGCGGGCGGGTACCATCCGATACGCAGTATTTT
NA TRBJ1-1 14 NA TRBV7-6 CASSLNSLNTEAFF TGTGCCAGCAGCTTAAACTCCCTGAACACTGAAGCTTTCTTT